The rows below give T cell receptor beta chains drawn from one sample of a study of blood T cell repertoires in COVID-19. Produced via immunoSEQ multiplex PCR; TCRdb's table is partial and in-frame only. The sample consists of about 370,000 clones, around 91% of them appearing once. The source material was peripheral blood. These receptor sequences come from a man between 18 and 35 years old with active or convalescent COVID-19. The CDR3 runs from the conserved cysteine through the conserved F or W. The D gene is left open where the match is weak. Only some rows state a clone size, as once, few, many or a class for expanded clones.

-	TRBJ1-2	TRBV27	TRBD1	TGTGCCAGCCGGGACAGCAACTATGGCTACACCTTC	CASRDSNYGYTF
-	TRBJ1-5	TRBV27	-	TGTGCCAGCAGTTTATTCGGTAGCAATCAGCCCCAGCATTTT	CASSLFGSNQPQHF
-	TRBJ1-4	TRBV20-1	-	TGCAGTGCTAGTAGACTCCTTCGGGAGAATGAAAAACTGTTTTTT	CSASRLLRENEKLFF
-	TRBJ2-1	TRBV7-3	-	TGTGCCAGCAGCTTAAGGGCCCCCAGGGACAAAACTTACAATGAGCAGTTCTTC	CASSLRAPRDKTYNEQFF
-	TRBJ2-1	TRBV5-8	-	TGTGCCAGCAGCCAGGGGACAGCCCTCGGGCTAGCGGGCTACAATGAGCAGTTCTTC	CASSQGTALGLAGYNEQFF
-	TRBJ1-5	TRBV19	TRBD1	TGTGCCAGTAGCCCGACAGGGCTAAGCAATCAGCCCCAGCATTTT	CASSPTGLSNQPQHF
-	TRBJ2-1	TRBV6-2/TRBV6-3	TRBD2	TGTGCCAGCAGTTACCAGACTAGCGGGGGGGCCGCTGAGCAGTTCTTC	CASSYQTSGGAAEQFF
-	TRBJ1-1	TRBV7-3	-	TGTGCCAGCAGCCCAACTCTGGGGGGGCCCACTGAAGCTTTCTTT	CASSPTLGGPTEAFF
-	TRBJ1-4	TRBV7-2	-	TGTGCCTCCAGTCTAGGGGTACTTGAAAAACTGTTTTTT	CASSLGVLEKLFF
-	TRBJ2-7	TRBV3-1/TRBV3-2	-	TGTGCCAGCAGCCTATATACAGGGACTATCTCCTACGAGCAGTACTTC	CASSLYTGTISYEQYF
-	TRBJ1-4	TRBV6-5	-	TGTGCCAGCAACCCGGCGGTCACTAATGAAAAACTGTTTTTT	CASNPAVTNEKLFF
-	TRBJ2-7	TRBV19	-	TGTGCCAGTAGTATCTTTCCGGGGTACTACGAGCAGTACTTC	CASSIFPGYYEQYF
-	TRBJ2-1	TRBV18	TRBD2	TGTGCCAGCTCACACACTAGCGCCTACAATGAGCAGTTCTTC	CASSHTSAYNEQFF
-	TRBJ2-2	TRBV7-6	TRBD2	TGTGCCAGCAGCTTAGCGCGGGGGGGCAACACCGGGGAGCTGTTTTTT	CASSLARGGNTGELFF
-	TRBJ2-1	TRBV28	-	TGTGCCAGCAGTCCCCAGGGGCCTGAGCAGTTCTTC	CASSPQGPEQFF
-	TRBJ2-7	TRBV11-3	-	TGTGCCAGCAGCTTGCATAGCGGACCCACCTACGAGCAGTACTTC	CASSLHSGPTYEQYF
-	TRBJ1-5	TRBV7-2	-	TGTGCCAGCAGCTTAACCGGGGTCAGCAATCAGCCCCAGCATTTT	CASSLTGVSNQPQHF
once	TRBJ2-2	TRBV7-2	-	TGTGCCAGCAGCTCAACAGTCAGTACCGGGGAGCTGTTTTTT	CASSSTVSTGELFF
-	TRBJ2-7	TRBV29-1	TRBD2	TGCAGCGTTGAACTAGCGGTGCCCTACGAGCAGTACTTC	CSVELAVPYEQYF
-	TRBJ2-7	TRBV9	-	TGTGCCAGCAGCGTAGATGAACTACCCTCCTACGAGCAGTACTTC	CASSVDELPSYEQYF
-	TRBJ1-2	TRBV18	TRBD1	TGTGCCAGCTCACCGCTATATGAAGCGGACAGGGGTATGTCTGGCTACACCTTC	CASSPLYEADRGMSGYTF
-	TRBJ2-7	TRBV5-1	-	TGCGCCAGCAGCTTGGTACAGACATCCTACGAGCAGTACTTC	CASSLVQTSYEQYF
-	TRBJ1-4	TRBV9	-	TGTGCCAGCAGCGTCCAGGGAACTTCAACTAATGAAAAACTGTTTTTT	CASSVQGTSTNEKLFF
-	TRBJ1-5	TRBV6-2/TRBV6-3	TRBD1	TGTGCCAGCCGCCGCCCGGATGGGCCAGGGGGCGATCAGCCCCAGCATTTT	CASRRPDGPGGDQPQHF
-	TRBJ1-2	TRBV4-1	TRBD1	TGCGCCAGCAGCCGTTCCCAGGGGGCTCGGGGCTACACCTTC	CASSRSQGARGYTF
-	TRBJ2-1	TRBV15	-	TGTGCCACCAGCAGAGTTGGGAAGGCGGGGATGTACAATGAGCAGTTCTTC	CATSRVGKAGMYNEQFF
-	TRBJ2-1	TRBV4-3	TRBD2	TGCGCCAGCAGCCAAGTAGCGGGGAGCTCCTACAATGAGCAGTTCTTC	CASSQVAGSSYNEQFF
-	TRBJ1-6	TRBV27	-	TGTGCCAGCAGTTTGACGGGGGATGGGTCACCCCTCCACTTT	CASSLTGDGSPLHF
once	TRBJ1-1	TRBV14	-	TGTGCCAGCAGCCAATATACCGGGACAAAAGCTTTCTTT	CASSQYTGTKAFF
-	TRBJ1-4	TRBV5-5	-	TGTGCCAGCAGCTTGTCCGGGATTCGGAATGAAAAACTGTTTTTT	CASSLSGIRNEKLFF
-	TRBJ2-3	TRBV27	TRBD2	TGTGCCAGCAGTTTAAAGGGACTAGCGGGAGTTAGGGCAGATACGCAGTATTTT	CASSLKGLAGVRADTQYF
-	TRBJ1-4	TRBV7-2	TRBD1	TGTGCCAGCAGCTGGACAGGGGGGCGGTCTAATGAAAAACTGTTTTTT	CASSWTGGRSNEKLFF
-	TRBJ2-5	TRBV5-4	TRBD1	TGTGCCAGCAGCTTGGTGGGACAGGGGATGGGGCAAGAGACCCAGTACTTC	CASSLVGQGMGQETQYF
-	TRBJ2-7	TRBV19	-	TGTGCCAGTAGTTCCCCAGGGGACCAAATCTACGAGCAGTACTTC	CASSSPGDQIYEQYF
-	TRBJ2-3	TRBV21-1	-	TGTGCCAGCAGCAATAGGGGTAGCACAGATACGCAGTATTTT	CASSNRGSTDTQYF
-	TRBJ2-1	TRBV7-7	TRBD2	TGTGCTAGCAGCTTAGGAGGAGCGGGAGGAGGTTACAATGAGCAGTTCTTC	CASSLGGAGGGYNEQFF
once	TRBJ2-1	TRBV27	TRBD2	TGTGCCAGCAGTCCCAGCGGGAGGGCCTACAATGAGCAGTTCTTC	CASSPSGRAYNEQFF
-	TRBJ2-7	TRBV28	-	TGTGCCAGCAGCCCCTACAGCGTGCGGGACGAGCAGTACTTC	CASSPYSVRDEQYF
few	TRBJ1-1	TRBV6-5	-	TGTGCCAGCAGTTATCGGACAGCGGAGAAGTTGGCTTTCTTT	CASSYRTAEKLAFF
-	TRBJ2-7	TRBV4-3	-	TGCGCCAGCAGCCAAGAGGCACAGACCTACGAGCAGTACTTC	CASSQEAQTYEQYF
-	TRBJ1-2	TRBV19	-	TGTGCCAGTAGTACAACCACAGGGAACTATGGCTACACCTTC	CASSTTTGNYGYTF
-	TRBJ1-2	TRBV7-2	-	TGTGCCAGCAGCTCCTCGGCGCCGGGGGGCTACACCTTC	CASSSSAPGGYTF
-	TRBJ1-5	TRBV19	-	TGTGCCAGTAGTATAGGGGCTCAGCCCCAGCATTTT	CASSIGAQPQHF
-	TRBJ2-2	TRBV18	-	TGTGCCAGCTCACCACTAATGACGGGTTCGAACACCGGGGAGCTGTTTTTT	CASSPLMTGSNTGELFF
-	TRBJ2-1	TRBV30	-	TGTGCCTGGAGTACTCAGGGCTATGAGCAGTTCTTC	CAWSTQGYEQFF
once	TRBJ1-2	TRBV5-1	-	TGCGCCAGCAGCCCAGGGTCCAACTATGGCTACACCTTC	CASSPGSNYGYTF
-	TRBJ2-1	TRBV9	TRBD2	TGTGCCAGCAGCGTAAGCCTAGCGGGGGGCAATACCTACAATGAGCAGTTCTTC	CASSVSLAGGNTYNEQFF
-	TRBJ2-7	TRBV12-2	-	TGTGCAAGTCGCTTGAGGGATATCTACGAGCAGTACTTC	CASRLRDIYEQYF
-	TRBJ2-5	TRBV2	TRBD2	TGTGCCAGCAGTGAGACTAGCGGGAGTAGGGAGACCCAGTACTTC	CASSETSGSRETQYF
-	TRBJ2-7	TRBV20-1	-	TGCAGTGCTCCCCCCGGGTCCGAGCAGTACTTC	CSAPPGSEQYF
-	TRBJ1-5	TRBV30	-	TGTGCCTGGAATCGAGACAGTAGCAATCAGCCCCAGCATTTT	CAWNRDSSNQPQHF